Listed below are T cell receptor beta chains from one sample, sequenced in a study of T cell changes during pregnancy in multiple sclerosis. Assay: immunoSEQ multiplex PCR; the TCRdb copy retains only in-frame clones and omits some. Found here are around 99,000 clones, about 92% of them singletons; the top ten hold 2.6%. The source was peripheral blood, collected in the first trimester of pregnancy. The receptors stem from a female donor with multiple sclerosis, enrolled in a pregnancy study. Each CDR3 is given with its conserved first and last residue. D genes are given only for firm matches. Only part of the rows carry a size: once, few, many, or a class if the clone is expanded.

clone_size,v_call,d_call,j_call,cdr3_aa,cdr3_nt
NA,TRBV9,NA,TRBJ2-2,CASSVVGRGANTGELFF,TGTGCCAGCAGCGTAGTGGGGAGGGGGGCGAACACCGGGGAGCTGTTTTTT
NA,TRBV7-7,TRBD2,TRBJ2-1,CASSPGLAGVYEQFF,TGTGCTAGCAGCCCAGGACTAGCGGGAGTTTATGAGCAGTTCTTC
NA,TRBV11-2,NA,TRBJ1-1,CASSFQTDRTEAFF,TGTGCCAGCAGCTTTCAAACAGACCGGACTGAAGCTTTCTTT
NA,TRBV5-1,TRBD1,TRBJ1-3,CASSRGQGGNTIYF,TGCGCCAGCAGCCGGGGACAGGGGGGAAACACCATATATTTT
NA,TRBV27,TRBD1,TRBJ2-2,CASSQGGAGELFF,TGTGCCAGCAGTCAAGGGGGCGCCGGGGAGCTGTTTTTT
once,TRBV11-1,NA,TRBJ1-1,CASSQTRNTEAFF,TGTGCCAGCAGCCAAACAAGGAACACTGAAGCTTTCTTT
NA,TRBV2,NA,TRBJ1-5,CASRQSGINQPQHF,TGTGCCAGCAGACAATCAGGGATAAATCAGCCCCAGCATTTT
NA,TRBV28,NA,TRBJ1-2,CASSFLQASYTF,TGTGCCAGCAGTTTTCTACAGGCGAGCTACACCTTC
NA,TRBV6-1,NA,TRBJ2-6,CASSVPRGIMTGANVLTF,TGTGCCAGCAGTGTTCCCAGGGGAATAATGACTGGGGCCAACGTCCTGACTTTC
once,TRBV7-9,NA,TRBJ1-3,CASSLKSGSSGNTIYF,TGTGCCAGCAGCTTAAAATCGGGGAGCTCTGGAAACACCATATATTTT
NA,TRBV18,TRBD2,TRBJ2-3,CASSPLAGRGTDTQYF,TGTGCCAGCTCACCCTTAGCGGGACGTGGCACAGATACGCAGTATTTT
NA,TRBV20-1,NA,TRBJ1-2,CSATTDYGYTF,TGCAGTGCAACGACAGACTATGGCTACACCTTC
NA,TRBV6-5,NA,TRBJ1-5,CASSPAGQFNQPQHF,TGTGCCAGCAGCCCAGCGGGTCAGTTCAATCAGCCCCAGCATTTT
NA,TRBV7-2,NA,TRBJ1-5,CASSLAGGQQPQHF,TGTGCCAGCAGCTTAGCAGGGGGACAACAGCCCCAGCATTTT
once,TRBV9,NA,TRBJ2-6,CASSATGDWTGANVLTF,TGTGCCAGCAGCGCTACCGGGGACTGGACCGGGGCCAACGTCCTGACTTTC
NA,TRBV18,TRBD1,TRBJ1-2,CASSPWTGAGYTF,TGTGCCAGCTCACCTTGGACAGGGGCGGGCTACACCTTC
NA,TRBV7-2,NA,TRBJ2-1,CASSPEVGAMPDYNEQFF,TGTGCCAGCAGCCCAGAGGTGGGAGCAATGCCCGACTACAATGAGCAGTTCTTC
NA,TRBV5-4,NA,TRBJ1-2,CASSLVSNYGYTF,TGTGCCAGCAGCTTGGTTTCGAACTATGGCTACACCTTC
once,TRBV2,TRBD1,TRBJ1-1,CASSWTGSITEAFF,TGTGCCAGCAGTTGGACAGGGTCCATCACTGAAGCTTTCTTT
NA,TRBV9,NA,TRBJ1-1,CASSVAGQDTEAFF,TGTGCCAGCAGCGTGGCAGGGCAGGACACTGAAGCTTTCTTT
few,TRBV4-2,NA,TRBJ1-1,CASSQDRTEKAFF,TGTGCCAGCAGCCAAGATAGGACAGAGAAAGCTTTCTTT
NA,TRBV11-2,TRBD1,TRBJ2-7,CASSLGPHRDSLYEQYF,TGTGCCAGCAGCTTAGGGCCTCACCGGGACAGTCTATACGAGCAGTACTTC
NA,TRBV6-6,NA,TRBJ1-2,CASSYLPGQSYGYTF,TGTGCCAGCAGTTACCTCCCTGGACAGTCTTATGGCTACACCTTC
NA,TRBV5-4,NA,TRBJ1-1,CASSLGVADFANTEAFF,TGTGCCAGCAGCTTGGGGGTAGCAGACTTTGCGAACACTGAAGCTTTCTTT
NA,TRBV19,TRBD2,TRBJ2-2,CASSTSGRAPGELFF,TGTGCCAGTAGCACTAGCGGGAGGGCCCCCGGGGAGCTGTTTTTT
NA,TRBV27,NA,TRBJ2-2,CASSLSMGPGDTGELFF,TGTGCCAGCAGTTTATCGATGGGGCCAGGGGACACCGGGGAGCTGTTTTTT
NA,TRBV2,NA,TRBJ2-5,CASSDGRGSETQYF,TGTGCCAGCAGTGACGGACGAGGGTCAGAGACCCAGTACTTC
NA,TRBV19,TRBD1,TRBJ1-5,CASSITGTGSLNQPQHF,TGTGCCAGTAGTATAACCGGGACAGGGTCGTTAAATCAGCCCCAGCATTTT
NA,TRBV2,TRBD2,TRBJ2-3,CASGALAGGGDTQYF,TGTGCCAGCGGGGCTCTAGCGGGAGGTGGTGATACGCAGTATTTT
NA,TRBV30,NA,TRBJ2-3,CAWSAVGGATDTQYF,TGTGCCTGGAGTGCGGTGGGAGGAGCCACAGATACGCAGTATTTT
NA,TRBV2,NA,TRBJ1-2,CASSPPGQANYGYTF,TGTGCCAGCAGCCCTCCGGGACAAGCTAACTATGGCTACACCTTC
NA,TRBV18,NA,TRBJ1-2,CASSPKEGHGYTF,TGTGCCAGCTCTCCCAAGGAGGGGCATGGCTACACCTTC
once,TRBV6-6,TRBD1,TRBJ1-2,CASSQGIGYTF,TGTGCCAGCTCACAGGGGATCGGCTACACCTTC
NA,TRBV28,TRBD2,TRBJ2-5,CASSSYRGGTSGRAVGQETQYF,TGTGCCAGCAGTTCCTACCGGGGGGGGACTAGCGGGAGGGCAGTAGGGCAAGAGACCCAGTACTTC
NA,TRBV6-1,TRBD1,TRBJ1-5,CASSEVGGFNQPQHF,TGTGCCAGCAGTGAAGTAGGGGGCTTCAATCAGCCCCAGCATTTT
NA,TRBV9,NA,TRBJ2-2,CASSPGGSSGTGELFF,TGTGCCAGCAGCCCAGGGGGGTCCAGTGGGACCGGGGAGCTGTTTTTT
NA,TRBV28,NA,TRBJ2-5,CASSLGGRGYPETQYF,TGTGCCAGCAGTTTAGGAGGGAGAGGTTATCCGGAGACCCAGTACTTC
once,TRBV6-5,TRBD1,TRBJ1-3,CASSYSGTEGNTIYF,TGTGCCAGCAGTTACTCCGGGACAGAAGGAAACACCATATATTTT
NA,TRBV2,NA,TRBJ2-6,CASSEEGAKTNVLTF,TGTGCCAGCAGTGAGGAGGGGGCTAAGACCAACGTCCTGACTTTC
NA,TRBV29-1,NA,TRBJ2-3,CSVMQRLSSTQYF,TGCAGCGTTATGCAGCGACTGTCCTCTACGCAGTATTTT